These 9 T cell receptor beta chains were all obtained from the same sample, sequenced in a study of T-cell reconstitution after alpha-beta-depleted transplantation in children. Preparation of the TCRbeta library used unique molecular identifiers. TCRdb recomputed calls from the PCR reads with MiXCR, one row per CDR3 protein. The data hold about 240,000 distinct CDR3 sequences, with roughly 25% observed a single time. Sequences were derived from PBMCs, sampled before TCRalphabeta/CD19-depleted stem cell transplant. These receptors originate from a girl aged 2 to 10 with Fanconi anemia, due to receive a stem cell transplant.

This clonotype was observed a few times. The rearrangement joins TRBV28 to TRBJ2-7; D possibly corresponds to TRBD1 (6 bases). CDR3 length: 14 amino acids. Between the trimmed V and J ends, which lost 1 base and 12 bases, there was a span of 19 bases. From germline, CDR1 is MDHEN and CDR2 SYDVKM. Here the CDR3 DNA reads TGTGCCAGCAGTTTATCCAGGGGCCACCTTCCGGGGTACTTC. It is translated as CASSLSRGHLPGYF.

In its sample, this clonotype was seen many times. The chain recombines TRBV12-3 or TRBV12-4 with TRBJ1-1; 7 bases line up with TRBD1. The ends lost 5 bases at V and 2 bases at J; junction bases unmatched: 5. The CDR3 is 14 residues long. The CDR3 is CASSHQGGNTEAFF. The DNA of the CDR3 is TGTGCCAGCAGTCATCAGGGGGGCAACACTGAAGCTTTCTTT.

The rearrangement links TRBV10-3 to TRBJ1-2, with 7 bases identical to TRBD1. CDR3 size: 14 residues. Germline CDR1 is ENHRY and CDR2 is SYGVKD. With V trimmed by 2 bases and J by 4 bases, 4 bases remained unmatched. The DNA for the CDR3 is TGTGCCATCAGTGAGGAGGGACAGCTCTATGGCTACACCTTC. It specifies CAISEEGQLYGYTF.

There are many counts of this clonotype. This chain's CDR3 is CSVPRDRATDTQYF. The CDR3 DNA follows: TGCAGCGTGCCACGGGACAGGGCGACAGATACGCAGTATTTT. The chain employs TRBV29-1 and TRBJ2-3; 9 positions match TRBD1. Losses at the gene ends were 6 bases for V and 3 bases for J; bases not matched to a gene: 7. This CDR3 has 14 amino acids. Germline V gene sequence: CDR1 SQVTM, CDR2 ANQGSEA.

This clonotype was observed at least ten times. The genes are TRBV5-1 and TRBJ2-7; D uncertain. The CDR3 totals 14 residues. CDR1 and CDR2 from the germline V gene are SGHRS and YFSETQ. V was cut by 1 base and J by 2 bases, with 10 bases left in between. CDR3 in amino acids: CASSLTNLAYEQYF. CDR3 nucleotide sequence: TGCGCCAGCAGCTTGACTAATTTGGCCTACGAGCAGTACTTC.

The chain carries TRBV4-1 and TRBJ2-7; D perhaps matches TRBD2 (6 bases). The CDR3 extends over 16 amino acids. Trimming stripped 1 base from V and 0 bases from J, with 13 bases between. Germline loops: CDR1 MGHRA, CDR2 YSYEKL. The CDR3 reads CASSQGLRDFSYEQYF. In nucleotides, the CDR3 is TGCGCCAGCAGCCAAGGACTCCGGGACTTCTCCTACGAGCAGTACTTC.

There are a few counts of this clonotype. The chain combines TRBV29-1 with TRBJ2-1, with D possibly called TRBD1 or TRBD2 (5 bases each). CDR3 length: 14 residues. Trimming took 5 bases from V and 7 from J, leaving 18 bases between them. Per germline, CDR1 SQVTM and CDR2 ANQGSEA. The CDR3, as DNA: TGCAGCGTTCATAGTCGGGGAAGACAGAATGAGCAGTTCTTC. It translates to CSVHSRGRQNEQFF.

This clonotype was seen ten or more times. The rearrangement uses TRBV10-1 and TRBJ2-3; 12 bases are a match to TRBD2. From germline, CDR1 is WNHNN and CDR2 SYGVQD (reference sequence). There are 15 residues in the CDR3. Trimming took 2 bases from V and 6 from J; bases not matched to a gene: 3. The DNA of the CDR3 is TGCGCCAGCAGTGAGCTAGCGGGAGGGAGGGATACGCAGTATTTT. It encodes CASSELAGGRDTQYF.

This clonotype came up many times. V is TRBV15 and J is TRBJ2-1, with D possibly TRBD2 on 6 matching bases. This CDR3 is built from 18 residues. Trimming cost V 2 bases and J 8 bases, with 25 bases left between them. From germline, CDR1 is LNHNV and CDR2 YYDKDF (reference sequence). The CDR3 DNA sequence: TGTGCCACCAGCAGACTCCCCCTTGGCGGGAACGGCGAAGATGAGCAGTTCTTC. It specifies CATSRLPLGGNGEDEQFF.